Listed below are T cell receptor beta chains from one sample, sequenced in a study of regulatory T cells in long-lasting Graves disease. TCRdb recomputed calls from the multiplex PCR reads with MiXCR, one row per CDR3 protein. The sample records roughly 400,000 distinct CDR3 sequences, 20% to 25% being singletons. This specimen consisted of peripheral blood mononuclear cells (PBMCs), obtained when the disease was refractory, from a patient treated with antithyroid drugs. Receptors were obtained from a female donor with Graves disease. CDR3s include the opening cysteine and the closing phenylalanine or tryptophan. The order of the fields is clone size, J gene, D gene, CDR3 length, V gene, CDR3 DNA, CDR3 protein. The D gene is left open where the match is weak. Clone size is given for some rows only: seen once, a few or many times, or a class if the clone is expanded.

size: -
J: TRBJ1-5
D: -
length: 14
V: TRBV20-1
DNA: TGCAGTGCTAGAACCCCCGGTAGGGATCAGCCCCAGCATTTT
CDR3: CSARTPGRDQPQHF

size: few
J: TRBJ1-2
D: -
length: 15
V: TRBV4-1
DNA: TGCGCCAGCAGCCAAGAACGACAGAAATTATATGCCTACACCTTC
CDR3: CASSQERQKLYAYTF

size: many
J: TRBJ1-2
D: -
length: 12
V: TRBV28
DNA: TGTGCCTCAACCCGGGGTGGTGATGGCTACACCTTC
CDR3: CASTRGGDGYTF

size: -
J: TRBJ2-5
D: TRBD2
length: 16
V: TRBV15
DNA: TGTGCCACCAGCAGAGATAAATTGGGGGGGAAAGAGACCCAGTACTTC
CDR3: CATSRDKLGGKETQYF

size: few
J: TRBJ2-5
D: -
length: 16
V: TRBV7-9
DNA: TGTGCCAGCAGCTCCCCTAAAACCTGGTACCAAGAGACCCAGTACTTC
CDR3: CASSSPKTWYQETQYF

size: -
J: TRBJ2-7
D: TRBD2
length: 13
V: TRBV12-3/TRBV12-4
DNA: TGTGCCAGCATAAGGGGTGGCGGGGGGGTGCAGTACTTC
CDR3: CASIRGGGGVQYF

size: -
J: TRBJ2-5
D: -
length: 16
V: TRBV5-5
DNA: TGTGCCAGCAGCCAAGAGTGGTCTGGGCTAAGAGAGACCCAGTACTTC
CDR3: CASSQEWSGLRETQYF

size: -
J: TRBJ2-7
D: -
length: 21
V: TRBV7-2
DNA: TGTGCCAGCAGCTCGGGGACAGGGTTTCAAGCGGGAGGGTCCCGCTCCTACGAGCAGTACTTC
CDR3: CASSSGTGFQAGGSRSYEQYF

size: -
J: TRBJ1-2
D: -
length: 14
V: TRBV12-5
DNA: TGTGCTAGTGGTTTGGTAGACACAAACTATGGCTACACCTTC
CDR3: CASGLVDTNYGYTF

size: few
J: TRBJ2-2
D: -
length: 14
V: TRBV7-9
DNA: TGTGCCACCCCGGGGCCTCCGAACACCGGGGAGCTGTTTTTT
CDR3: CATPGPPNTGELFF

size: -
J: TRBJ2-2
D: -
length: 15
V: TRBV28
DNA: TGTGCCAGCACCACGGGACTCGTTTCAACCGGGGAGCTGTTTTTT
CDR3: CASTTGLVSTGELFF

size: -
J: TRBJ2-7
D: -
length: 12
V: TRBV5-6
DNA: TGTGCCAGCAGCTGGACTCTCGGGGAGCAGTACTTC
CDR3: CASSWTLGEQYF

size: many
J: TRBJ1-6
D: -
length: 14
V: TRBV2
DNA: TGTGCCAGCAGCGTACAGTTTTATAATTCACCCCTCCACTTT
CDR3: CASSVQFYNSPLHF

size: -
J: TRBJ2-2
D: -
length: 13
V: TRBV9
DNA: TGTGCCAGCAGCGCGGACAATACCGGGGAGCTGTTTTTT
CDR3: CASSADNTGELFF

size: many
J: TRBJ1-1
D: -
length: 14
V: TRBV19
DNA: TGTGCCAGCAGCCCCACCGGTATGAACACTGAAGCTTTCTTT
CDR3: CASSPTGMNTEAFF

size: few
J: TRBJ2-3
D: TRBD2
length: 16
V: TRBV2
DNA: TGTGCCAGCAGTGCTCCGTTGGCGGGAGTTCAAGATACGCAGTATTTT
CDR3: CASSAPLAGVQDTQYF

size: -
J: TRBJ2-7
D: TRBD2
length: 15
V: TRBV11-2
DNA: TGCGCCAGCAGCCAACAAGCGGGAATGACCTACGAGCAGTACTTC
CDR3: CASSQQAGMTYEQYF

size: -
J: TRBJ2-2
D: -
length: 15
V: TRBV27
DNA: TGTGCCAGCATCGAGGACCTCATTAACACCGGGGAGCTGTTTTTT
CDR3: CASIEDLINTGELFF

size: -
J: TRBJ2-3
D: TRBD1
length: 14
V: TRBV2
DNA: TGTGCCAGCAGTGAGACAGGGGTCACAGATACGCAGTATTTT
CDR3: CASSETGVTDTQYF

size: many
J: TRBJ2-5
D: TRBD1
length: 17
V: TRBV11-2
DNA: TGTGCCAGCAGCTTAGGGGTGACAGGGGGCGACCAAGAGACCCAGTACTTC
CDR3: CASSLGVTGGDQETQYF

size: -
J: TRBJ1-2
D: -
length: 13
V: TRBV6-1
DNA: TGTGCCAGCAGTCGCGGGACCCTGCGGGGCTACACCTTC
CDR3: CASSRGTLRGYTF

size: -
J: TRBJ2-2
D: TRBD1
length: 16
V: TRBV18
DNA: TGTGCCAGCTCAAAGGGGACAGGAGATCCCGCCGGGGAGCTGTTTTTT
CDR3: CASSKGTGDPAGELFF

size: -
J: TRBJ2-4
D: -
length: 16
V: TRBV2
DNA: TGTGCCAGCAGTGAAGAAGGGGCTCTAGCCAAAAACATTCAGTACTTC
CDR3: CASSEEGALAKNIQYF

size: -
J: TRBJ2-6
D: TRBD2
length: 16
V: TRBV6-1
DNA: TGTGCCAGCAACGGACTAGCGGGAGGTGGGGCCAACGTCCTGACTTTC
CDR3: CASNGLAGGGANVLTF

size: once
J: TRBJ2-7
D: TRBD1
length: 20
V: TRBV12-3/TRBV12-4
DNA: TGTGCCAGCAGCCGCCCCCCGAGGACAGGGGGTTTGGCGAGTTCCTACGAGCAGTACTTC
CDR3: CASSRPPRTGGLASSYEQYF

size: -
J: TRBJ2-1
D: TRBD1
length: 18
V: TRBV6-1
DNA: TGTGCCAGCAGTGATACACTGACGGTCACAGGGGTCCAGGGTGAGCAGTTCTTC
CDR3: CASSDTLTVTGVQGEQFF

size: -
J: TRBJ2-7
D: TRBD1
length: 16
V: TRBV6-1
DNA: TGTGCCAGCAGGAGGGGGCCAGATCCAGGTTCCTACGAGCAGTACTTC
CDR3: CASRRGPDPGSYEQYF

size: many
J: TRBJ1-2
D: -
length: 15
V: TRBV28
DNA: TGTGCCAGCAGACAAATACAGGGTTTCGGCTATGGCTACACCTTC
CDR3: CASRQIQGFGYGYTF

size: many
J: TRBJ1-2
D: TRBD1
length: 17
V: TRBV6-1
DNA: TGTGCCAGCTCTCAAATCCAGGCCCCGACAGGGCACTATGGCTACACCTTC
CDR3: CASSQIQAPTGHYGYTF

size: -
J: TRBJ2-1
D: -
length: 13
V: TRBV29-1
DNA: TGCAGCGTTCGCGGACTCTCCTACAATGAGCAGTTCTTC
CDR3: CSVRGLSYNEQFF

size: -
J: TRBJ1-4
D: TRBD1
length: 14
V: TRBV10-3
DNA: TGTGCCATCAGTCGGACAGGGGGTAATGAAAAACTGTTTTTT
CDR3: CAISRTGGNEKLFF

size: few
J: TRBJ2-7
D: TRBD2
length: 13
V: TRBV7-9
DNA: TGTGCCAGCAGGGGGACTAGCGTCGGGGAGCAGTACTTC
CDR3: CASRGTSVGEQYF

size: many
J: TRBJ1-1
D: TRBD1
length: 13
V: TRBV2
DNA: TGTGCCAGCCATTCCCACAGGGGCACTGAAGCTTTCTTT
CDR3: CASHSHRGTEAFF

size: -
J: TRBJ2-7
D: -
length: 12
V: TRBV20-1
DNA: TGCAGTGCTAGACGGAACCCCTACGAGCAGTACTTC
CDR3: CSARRNPYEQYF

size: many
J: TRBJ1-2
D: -
length: 16
V: TRBV28
DNA: TGTGCCAGCAGGGAGCGAGAGGGGATAGCTAACTACGGCTACACCTTC
CDR3: CASREREGIANYGYTF

size: few
J: TRBJ1-6
D: TRBD1
length: 15
V: TRBV28
DNA: TGTGCCAGCAGACAGGGGCATCTGGATAATTCACCCCTCCACTTT
CDR3: CASRQGHLDNSPLHF

size: many
J: TRBJ1-6
D: TRBD1
length: 13
V: TRBV12-3/TRBV12-4
DNA: TGTGCCAGCAGTCCATCGGGACAGAGGAATCGCCACTTT
CDR3: CASSPSGQRNRHF

size: -
J: TRBJ2-5
D: TRBD2
length: 16
V: TRBV4-1
DNA: TGCGCCAGCAGCCAACTTACTAGCGCCTCCGGGGAGACCCAGTACTTC
CDR3: CASSQLTSASGETQYF

size: -
J: TRBJ2-7
D: -
length: 16
V: TRBV7-9
DNA: TGTGCCAGCGGGACAGCCGTAGGCCTAGCGGTTTACGAGCAGTACTTC
CDR3: CASGTAVGLAVYEQYF

size: -
J: TRBJ1-6
D: -
length: 13
V: TRBV29-1
DNA: TGCAGCGTTCGTCGCCAGGAAAATTCACCCCTCCACTTT
CDR3: CSVRRQENSPLHF

size: -
J: TRBJ1-3
D: -
length: 13
V: TRBV7-9
DNA: TGTGCCAGCAAGCAGGGGTCGGGAAACACCATATATTTT
CDR3: CASKQGSGNTIYF

size: -
J: TRBJ1-4
D: -
length: 15
V: TRBV7-9
DNA: TGTGCCAGCAGCTTACAGGGTGCAACTAATGAAAAACTGTTTTTT
CDR3: CASSLQGATNEKLFF